The rows below give T cell receptor beta chains drawn from one sample of a study of blood T cell repertoires in COVID-19. Libraries were prepared by immunoSEQ multiplex PCR; TCRdb keeps only in-frame clonotypes and omits some of them. The sample has under 550,000 clones, about 90% seen once; the top ten hold more than 0.7%. Sequencing used peripheral blood. These receptors were obtained from a man younger than 30 with COVID-19, enrolled during active disease. The CDR3 runs from the conserved cysteine through the conserved F or W. The D gene is left open where the match is weak. For some rows the clone size is stated as once, few or many, or as a class when expanded; others skip it.

size	V	D	J	DNA	CDR3
.	TRBV7-6	TRBD2	TRBJ2-7	TGTGCCAGCAGCGGCCCCGGGGAGGGACTCGAGCAGTACTTC	CASSGPGEGLEQYF
.	TRBV30	TRBD1	TRBJ2-7	TGTGCCAGGATGGACAGGGGAGTTTACGAGCAGTACTTC	CARMDRGVYEQYF
.	TRBV5-1	.	TRBJ2-5	TGCGCCAGCAGCTGGGGAGGGGGAGAGACCCAGTACTTC	CASSWGGGETQYF
.	TRBV6-5	TRBD1	TRBJ1-4	TGTGCCAGCAGAACGGGACAGGCGGATGAAAAACTGTTTTTT	CASRTGQADEKLFF
.	TRBV4-1	TRBD1	TRBJ2-5	TGCGCCAGCAGCCAAGGGACAGGTGGGGAGACCCAGTACTTC	CASSQGTGGETQYF
.	TRBV11-2	.	TRBJ2-2	TGTGCCAGCAGCGGAGACGGTGGTACCGGGGAGCTGTTTTTT	CASSGDGGTGELFF
.	TRBV2	TRBD2	TRBJ2-2	TGTGCCAGCAGTGCCAAGCGGGGGGACCTCGCGAACACCGGGGAGCTGTTTTTT	CASSAKRGDLANTGELFF
.	TRBV5-1	TRBD1	TRBJ2-6	TGCGCCAGCAGCTTAAGGGGACAGGGGGCCTCTGGGGCCAACGTCCTGACTTTC	CASSLRGQGASGANVLTF
.	TRBV7-2	TRBD2	TRBJ2-7	TGTGCCAGCAGCTCACTAGCGGGGTACGAGCAGTACTTC	CASSSLAGYEQYF
.	TRBV6-7	TRBD2	TRBJ2-3	TGTGCCAGCAGTTACTCTGTGGTGGGAGGGGAAGATACGCAGTATTTT	CASSYSVVGGEDTQYF
.	TRBV19	TRBD1	TRBJ1-1	TGTGCCAGTAGATTATCCGGGACAGGGAACACTGAAGCTTTCTTT	CASRLSGTGNTEAFF
.	TRBV11-2	.	TRBJ2-7	TGTGCCAGCAGCTCACCCCTAGGCAGATTCTACGAGCAGTACTTC	CASSSPLGRFYEQYF
.	TRBV5-1	TRBD1	TRBJ1-6	TGCGCCAGCGGCCCGGGACAGGGTTCACCCCTCCACTTT	CASGPGQGSPLHF
.	TRBV13	.	TRBJ2-7	TGTGCCAGCAGCTTCGCTAGGGGGGAGCAGTACTTC	CASSFARGEQYF
.	TRBV9	.	TRBJ2-5	TGTGCCAGCAGCGTACTACCGGGAGCCGGGGAGACCCAGTACTTC	CASSVLPGAGETQYF
.	TRBV21-1	.	TRBJ2-7	TGTGCCAGCAGCGGACGGGGGGCGTACGAGCAGTACTTC	CASSGRGAYEQYF
once	TRBV6-5	TRBD2	TRBJ2-1	TGTGCCAGCAGACAAGAGCGGGGGAAATACAATGAGCAGTTCTTC	CASRQERGKYNEQFF
once	TRBV12-5	TRBD1	TRBJ2-7	TGTGCTAGTGGTTTAGCCTCCGGGACAGGGAGGCGCGAGCAGTACTTC	CASGLASGTGRREQYF